Presented here are 9 T cell receptor beta chains from one specimen sequenced in a study of T cells after yellow fever vaccination. A single record per CDR3 protein comes from TCRdb applying MiXCR to the 5' RACE reads. The table lists approximately 510,000 distinct CDR3 sequences, around a fifth of them singletons. The sequenced sample was PBMCs, obtained less than 25 days after the first yellow fever vaccination. The receptors shown here come from a man younger than 35 who received the YFV17D yellow fever vaccine.

The rearrangement uses TRBV24-1 and TRBJ1-4; 8 bases align to TRBD1. With V trimmed by 3 bases and J by 10 bases, 6 bases remained unmatched. From germline, CDR1 is KGHDR and CDR2 SFDVKD. CDR3 length: 14 residues. CDR3 DNA sequence: TGTGCCACCAGTGATGGACAGGGTAGGGGAAAACTGTTTTTT. This gives the protein CATSDGQGRGKLFF.

This clonotype showed up many times. This rearrangement joins TRBV5-1 to TRBJ1-2, with D perhaps TRBD1 (6 bases). Germline lookup yields CDR1 SGHRS and CDR2 YFSETQ. Between the trimmed V and J ends, which lost 4 bases and 8 bases, there was a span of 12 bases. This CDR3 contains 12 residues. The CDR3 spells CASSPNGQGYTF. CDR3 sequence (DNA): TGCGCCAGCAGCCCCAACGGACAGGGCTACACCTTC.

The J gene is TRBJ2-1, the V gene TRBV12-3 or TRBV12-4; D may be TRBD1 (5 bases). The CDR3 contains 12 residues. Trimming cost V 11 bases and J 1 base, with 9 bases left between them. The CDR3 reads CAVGASYNEQFF. The CDR3 bases are TGTGCCGTAGGGGCGTCCTACAATGAGCAGTTCTTC.

This CDR3 reads CSALSGGANNEQFF. CDR3 bases: TGCAGTGCGCTGAGCGGGGGGGCGAACAATGAGCAGTTCTTC. The genes are TRBV20-1 and TRBJ2-1; 10 bases fit TRBD2. The junction had 7 bases not matched to a gene; V was cut back by 6 bases and J by 5 bases. This CDR3 has 14 amino acids. Looked up from germline, CDR1 is DFQATT and CDR2 is SNEGSKA (reference sequence).

The rearrangement joins TRBV2 to TRBJ2-5; 10 bases match TRBD2. The CDR3 extends over 15 amino acids. Trimming cost V 6 bases and J 5 bases; bases outside gene matches: 9. Germline V gene data show CDR1 as SNHLY and CDR2 as FYNNEI. For the CDR3, the DNA is TGTGCCAGCAGGGAACTAGCGGGGATGTGGGAGACCCAGTACTTC. Encoded protein: CASRELAGMWETQYF.

The chain employs TRBV9 and TRBJ2-2; D not certain. V dropped 3 bases and J dropped 4 bases, with 10 bases sitting between them. In germline, CDR1 is SGDLS, CDR2 YYNGEE. This CDR3 has 14 residues. The CDR3 spells CASSEPQLTGELFF. In DNA, the CDR3 is TGTGCCAGCAGCGAGCCACAGCTCACCGGGGAGCTGTTTTTT.

The V and J genes are TRBV20-1 and TRBJ1-1; a possible D gene is TRBD1 (5 bases). V lost 3 bases to trimming and J lost 5 bases, with 16 bases between them. This CDR3 is built from 14 residues. From germline, CDR1 is DFQATT and CDR2 SNEGSKA (reference sequence). The CDR3 bases are TGCAGTGCTAGGACGGTGGGACGGGTGACTGAAGCTTTCTTT. Protein product: CSARTVGRVTEAFF.

This clonotype was counted a few times. The chain has TRBV20-1 and TRBJ1-3, with D possibly being TRBD1 (5 bases). Deletions cut 5 bases from V and 4 bases from J, with 21 bases between. CDR3 length equals 16 residues. The germline V gene has CDR1 DFQATT and CDR2 SNEGSKA (reference sequence). The chain's CDR3 is CSAGTTSGPGGNTIYF. CDR3 sequence (DNA): TGCAGTGCTGGGACCACATCGGGCCCCGGCGGAAACACCATATATTTT.

The rearrangement joins TRBV9 to TRBJ2-1; the match to TRBD1 covers 7 bases. The junction had 4 bases not matched to a gene; V was cut back by 0 bases and J by 7 bases. This CDR3 region has 14 residues. CDR1 and CDR2 from the germline V gene are SGDLS and YYNGEE. The CDR3 reads CASSVVPGGNEQFF. The CDR3 DNA sequence: TGTGCCAGCAGCGTAGTCCCAGGGGGTAATGAGCAGTTCTTC.